These 5 T cell receptor beta chains were all obtained from the same sample, sequenced in a study of vaccination and CD4 T cells after COVID-19. TCRdb re-called the PCR reads through MiXCR, storing one row per CDR3 protein. The profile shows approximately 40,000 distinct CDR3 sequences, about 34% of them singletons. Time point indicated: late sampling 161 to 241 days after vaccination in a few convalescent patients. The sequencing used CD4+ T cells from blood, collected about 7 months after SARS-CoV-2 vaccination. The receptors stem from a human donor who had recovered from COVID-19.

This clonotype has more than one count but fewer than ten. This chain joins TRBV10-1 and TRBJ2-1, with 8 nucleotides matching TRBD1. With 6 bases clipped from V and 0 bases from J, the junction kept 4 bases outside the gene matches. The CDR3 sequence is 15 residues long. Germline V gene data show CDR1 as WNHNN and CDR2 as SYGVQD (reference sequence). The DNA of the CDR3 is TGCGCCAGCAGATACGGGACAGGCTCCTACAATGAGCAGTTCTTC. It is translated as CASRYGTGSYNEQFF.

CDR3 region: CASSQGVARTTDTQYF. In DNA, the CDR3 is TGCGCCAGCAGCCAAGGGGTAGCGCGGACGACAGATACGCAGTATTTT. This chain links TRBV4-1 with TRBJ2-3, with D possibly matching TRBD2 (5 bases). The CDR3 sequence is 16 residues long. CDR1 MGHRA and CDR2 YSYEKL come from the germline V gene. V was clipped by 1 base and J by 3 bases, with 14 bases between them.

The rearrangement uses TRBV7-9 and TRBJ1-2; 8 bases fit TRBD1. Trimming cost V 6 bases and J 4 bases; bases outside gene matches: 4. The CDR3 extends over 13 amino acids. The germline gives CDR1 SEHNR, CDR2 FQNEAQ (reference sequence). CDR3 coding DNA: TGTGCCAGCAGTCCCGGACAGGGCTATGGCTACACCTTC. Encoded protein: CASSPGQGYGYTF. The full variable domain, rest sourced from reference TRBV7-9 and TRBJ1-2, is DTGVSQNPRHKITKRGQNVTFRCDPISEHNRLYWYRQTLGQGPEFLTYFQNEAQLEKSRLLSDRFSAERPKGSFSTLEIQRTEQGDSAMYLCASSPGQGYGYTFGSGTRLTVV.

The chain employs TRBV27 and TRBJ2-3; the D is unclear. Germline CDR1 and CDR2: MNHEY and SMNVEV (reference sequence). Trimming removed 3 bases from V and 4 bases from J, with 14 bases in between. This CDR3 has 15 amino acids. CDR3 sequence reads: CASSLQGFGADTQYF. The CDR3 nucleotides read TGTGCCAGCAGTTTGCAAGGGTTTGGGGCAGATACGCAGTATTTT.

The chain joins TRBV7-2 to TRBJ1-2; D call uncertain. The CDR3 length is 13 residues. CDR1 SGHTA and CDR2 FQGNSA come from the germline V gene. With 2 bases removed from V and 3 bases from J, the gap between germline ends came to 7 bases. CDR3 sequence: CASSLYYDYGYTF. The CDR3 DNA reads TGTGCCAGCAGCTTATATTACGACTATGGCTACACCTTC.